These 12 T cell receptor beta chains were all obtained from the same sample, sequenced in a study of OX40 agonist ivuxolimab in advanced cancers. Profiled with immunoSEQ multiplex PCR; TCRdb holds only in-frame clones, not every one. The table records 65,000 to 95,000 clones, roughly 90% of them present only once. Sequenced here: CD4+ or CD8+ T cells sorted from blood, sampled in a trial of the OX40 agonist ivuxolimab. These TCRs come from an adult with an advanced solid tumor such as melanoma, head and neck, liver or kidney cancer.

CDR3 in amino acids: CASSATSGGDNEQFF. CDR3 bases: TGTGCCAGCAGCGCGACTAGCGGGGGTGACAATGAGCAGTTCTTC. V is TRBV5-4 and J is TRBJ2-1; 12 nucleotides agree with TRBD2. With 4 bases clipped from V and 5 bases from J, the junction kept 4 bases outside the gene matches. Germline CDR1 SGHNT, CDR2 YYREEE (reference sequence). This CDR3 is 15 amino acids long.

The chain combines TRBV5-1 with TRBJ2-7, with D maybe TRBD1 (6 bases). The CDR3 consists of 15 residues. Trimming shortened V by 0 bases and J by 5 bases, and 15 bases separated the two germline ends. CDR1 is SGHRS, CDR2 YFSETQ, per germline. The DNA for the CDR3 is TGCGCCAGCAGCTTGGCCACTTCCAGGGGCCACGAGCAGTACTTC. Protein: CASSLATSRGHEQYF.

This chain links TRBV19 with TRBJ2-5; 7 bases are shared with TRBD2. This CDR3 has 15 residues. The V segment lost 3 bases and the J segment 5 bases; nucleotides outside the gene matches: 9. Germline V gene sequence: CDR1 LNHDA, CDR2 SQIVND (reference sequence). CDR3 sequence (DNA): TGTGCCAGTAGTATGATGGGCATCGGGGGGGAGACCCAGTACTTC. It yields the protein CASSMMGIGGETQYF.

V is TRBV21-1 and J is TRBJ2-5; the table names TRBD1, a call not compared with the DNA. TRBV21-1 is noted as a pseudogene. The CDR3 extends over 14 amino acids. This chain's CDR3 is CASSTDTNQETQYF. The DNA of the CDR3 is TGTGCCAGCAGCACCGACACCAACCAAGAGACCCAGTACTTC.

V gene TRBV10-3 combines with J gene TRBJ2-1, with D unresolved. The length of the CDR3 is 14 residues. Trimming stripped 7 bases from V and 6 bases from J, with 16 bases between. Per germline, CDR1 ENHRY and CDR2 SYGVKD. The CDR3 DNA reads TGTGCCATCACTAAGACCGACGGGCCCAATGAGCAGTTCTTC. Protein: CAITKTDGPNEQFF.

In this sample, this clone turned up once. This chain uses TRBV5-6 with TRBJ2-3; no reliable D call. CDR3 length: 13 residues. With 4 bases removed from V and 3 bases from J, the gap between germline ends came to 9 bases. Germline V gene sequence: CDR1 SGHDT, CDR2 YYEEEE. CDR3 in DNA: TGTGCCAGCAGCCCCCGGACGACAGATACGCAGTATTTT. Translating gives CASSPRTTDTQYF.

CDR3 DNA: TGTGCCAGCAGTTTAGCCGGACAGCGCACAGATACGCAGTATTTT. The encoded protein is CASSLAGQRTDTQYF. The rearrangement uses TRBV7-3 and TRBJ2-3; a weak D match, TRBD1 (6 bases). The V gene lost 6 bases and the J gene lost 1 base, with 14 bases spanning the gap. The CDR3 runs 15 residues. The germline V gene encodes CDR1 SGHTA and CDR2 FQGTGA. Combining the CDR3 with reference TRBV7-3 and TRBJ2-3 gives the whole variable domain GAGVSQTPSNKVTEKGKYVELRCDPISGHTALYWYRQSLGQGPEFLIYFQGTGAADDSGLPNDRFFAVRPEGSVSTLKIQRTERGDSAVYLCASSLAGQRTDTQYFGPGTRLTVL.

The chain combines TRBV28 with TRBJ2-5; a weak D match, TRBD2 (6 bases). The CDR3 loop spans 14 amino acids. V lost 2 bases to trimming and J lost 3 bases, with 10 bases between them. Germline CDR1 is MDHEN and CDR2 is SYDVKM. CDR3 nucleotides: TGTGCCAGCAGTTTACCGACTAGAGAAGAGACCCAGTACTTC. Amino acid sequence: CASSLPTREETQYF.

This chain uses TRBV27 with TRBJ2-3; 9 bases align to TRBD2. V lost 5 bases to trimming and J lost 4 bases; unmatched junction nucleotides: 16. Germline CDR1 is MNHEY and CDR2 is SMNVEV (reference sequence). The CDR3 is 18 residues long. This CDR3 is CASSPLFAGGGSADTQYF. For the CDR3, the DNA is TGTGCCAGCAGTCCACTATTTGCGGGGGGGGGTTCGGCAGATACGCAGTATTTT.

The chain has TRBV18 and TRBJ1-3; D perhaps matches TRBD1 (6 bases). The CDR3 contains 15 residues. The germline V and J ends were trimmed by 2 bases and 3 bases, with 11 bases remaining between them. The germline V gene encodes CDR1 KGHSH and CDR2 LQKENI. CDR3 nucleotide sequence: TGTGCCAGCTCACCAGGGGGGACATATGGAAACACCATATATTTT. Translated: CASSPGGTYGNTIYF.

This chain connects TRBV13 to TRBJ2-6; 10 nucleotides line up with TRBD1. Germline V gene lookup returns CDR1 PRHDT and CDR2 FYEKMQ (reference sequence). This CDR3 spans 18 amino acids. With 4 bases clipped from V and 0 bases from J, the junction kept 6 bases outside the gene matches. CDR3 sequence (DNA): TGTGCCAGCAGCTACGGGGACAGGGGTCCCTCTGGGGCCAACGTCCTGACTTTC. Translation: CASSYGDRGPSGANVLTF.

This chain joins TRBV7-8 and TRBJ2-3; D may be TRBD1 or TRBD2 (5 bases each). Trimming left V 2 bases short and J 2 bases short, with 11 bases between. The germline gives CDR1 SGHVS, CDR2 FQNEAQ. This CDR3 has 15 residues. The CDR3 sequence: CASSLRGDITDTQYF. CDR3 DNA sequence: TGTGCCAGCAGCTTAAGGGGAGACATCACAGATACGCAGTATTTT.